A single sample gave rise to the 31 T cell receptor beta chains below, sequenced in a study of blood T cell repertoires in COVID-19. Here immunoSEQ multiplex PCR was the method, and the copy in TCRdb shows in-frame clones only, minus some. The sample records around 300,000 clones, roughly 85% being singletons. The specimen sequenced was peripheral blood. The receptors derive from a woman aged 45-65 years who had recovered from COVID-19.

This chain joins TRBV27 and TRBJ2-7; 7 bases line up with TRBD1. Per germline, CDR1 MNHEY and CDR2 SMNVEV (reference sequence). The junction had 3 bases not matched to a gene; V was cut back by 2 bases and J by 2 bases. The CDR3 is 14 amino acids. The CDR3 region is CASSLMQGAYEQYF. Written as DNA, the CDR3 is TGTGCCAGCAGTTTAATGCAGGGGGCCTACGAGCAGTACTTC.

The genes are TRBV9 and TRBJ2-5, with 8 bases that match TRBD2. CDR3 length: 16 amino acids. With V trimmed by 0 bases and J by 2 bases, 6 bases remained unmatched. Germline V gives CDR1 SGDLS, CDR2 YYNGEE. The CDR3 bases are TGTGCCAGCAGCGTAGAGGACGGGGGGGCGCAAGAGACCCAGTACTTC. This gives the protein CASSVEDGGAQETQYF.

V usage is TRBV6-6 and J usage is TRBJ2-7; D remains unclear. CDR3 length: 13 amino acids. CDR1 is MNHNY, CDR2 SVGAGI, per germline (reference sequence). Trimming cost V 2 bases and J 3 bases, with 8 bases left between them. Here the CDR3 DNA reads TGTGCCAGCAGTTACGTGACACTCTACGAGCAGTACTTC. Protein product: CASSYVTLYEQYF.

The chain is built from TRBV16 and TRBJ1-6; D remains ambiguous. CDR3 length: 16 amino acids. CDR1 is KGHSY and CDR2 is FQNENV in the germline V gene. V lost 0 bases and J 0 bases, leaving 6 bases between the germline ends. The CDR3 region has the DNA TGTGCCAGCAGCCAATCCCCGTCCTCCTATAATTCACCCCTCCACTTT. Protein product: CASSQSPSSYNSPLHF.

V and J are TRBV3-1 (or the pseudogene TRBV3-2) and TRBJ2-3, with 11 nucleotides matching TRBD2. The CDR3 runs 16 residues. The J segment lost 2 bases and the V segment lost 3 bases, leaving 4 bases of the junction unmatched. Germline V gives CDR1 LGHDT, CDR2 YNNKEL (reference sequence). The CDR3, as DNA: TGTGCCAGCAGCCAGACTAGCGGGGCCGTCACAGATACGCAGTATTTT. This sequence encodes CASSQTSGAVTDTQYF.

V gene TRBV7-2 combines with J gene TRBJ2-1; TRBD1 agrees at 7 bases. The germline CDR1 and CDR2 sequences are SGHTA and FQGNSA. The CDR3 has 17 amino acids. J gave up 2 bases and V 5 bases, and 12 bases lay outside the gene matches. The DNA of the CDR3 is TGTGCCAGCAGCACAACGCGACAGGGTTTGACCTACAATGAGCAGTTCTTC. Amino acids: CASSTTRQGLTYNEQFF.

This clone is a singleton in its sample. The V gene is TRBV19, the J gene TRBJ2-2, with 14 nucleotides matching TRBD2. The ends lost 5 bases at V and 3 bases at J; junction bases unmatched: 2. This CDR3 has 16 residues. Germline CDR1 reads LNHDA; CDR2 reads SQIVND (reference sequence). The CDR3 DNA sequence: TGTGCCAGTAGTGGGACTAGCGGGAGATACACCGGGGAGCTGTTTTTT. Protein: CASSGTSGRYTGELFF. Complete variable domain (other parts from reference TRBV19 and TRBJ2-2): DGGITQSPKYLFRKEGQNVTLSCEQNLNHDAMYWYRQDPGQGLRLIYYSQIVNDFQKGDIAEGYSVSREKKESFPLTVTSAQKNPTAFYLCASSGTSGRYTGELFFGEGSRLTVL.

This clone is a singleton in its sample. This chain uses TRBV19 with TRBJ2-7, with TRBD2 as a possible D gene (6 bases). In germline, CDR1 is LNHDA, CDR2 SQIVND (reference sequence). This CDR3 is built from 12 residues. V lost 8 bases to trimming and J lost 5 bases, with 13 bases between them. The CDR3 reads CASAPEGHEQYF. The CDR3 region has the DNA TGTGCCAGTGCTCCGGAGGGGCACGAGCAGTACTTC.

The chain joins TRBV28 to TRBJ2-1, with 7 bases that match TRBD1. This CDR3 contains 17 residues. Trimming at V came to 6 bases and at J to 3 bases, leaving 14 bases not matched to a gene. Germline CDR1 and CDR2: MDHEN and SYDVKM. The CDR3 reads CASRGKTGSIFYNEQFF. CDR3 coding DNA: TGTGCCAGCAGGGGAAAGACAGGGTCAATTTTCTACAATGAGCAGTTCTTC.

This chain links TRBV28 with TRBJ2-2; D may be TRBD1 (7 bases). Trimming took off 6 bases at V and 3 bases at J, with 17 bases between the two ends. In germline, CDR1 is MDHEN, CDR2 SYDVKM. The CDR3 runs 16 residues. The CDR3 protein is CASSIPGRGDTGELFF. CDR3 DNA sequence: TGTGCCAGCAGCATACCAGGCAGGGGGGACACCGGGGAGCTGTTTTTT. Supplemented by reference TRBV28 and TRBJ2-2, the full variable domain reads DVKVTQSSRYLVKRTGEKVFLECVQDMDHENMFWYRQDPGLGLRLIYFSYDVKMKEKGDIPEGYSVSREKKERFSLILESASTNQTSMYLCASSIPGRGDTGELFFGEGSRLTVL.

This chain joins TRBV5-1 and TRBJ1-1; D possibly corresponds to TRBD1 (6 bases). V was clipped by 3 bases and J by 2 bases, with 11 bases between them. Germline V gene sequence: CDR1 SGHRS, CDR2 YFSETQ. The CDR3 totals 14 residues. The CDR3 sequence is CASSSLGANTEAFF. CDR3 DNA: TGCGCCAGCAGCTCCCTGGGGGCTAACACTGAAGCTTTCTTT.

The chain is built from TRBV3-1 (or the pseudogene TRBV3-2) and TRBJ2-7; D is ambiguous. The CDR3 totals 13 residues. Germline V gene sequence: CDR1 LGHDT, CDR2 YNNKEL (reference sequence). V was clipped by 1 base and J by 4 bases, with 8 bases between them. CDR3 DNA sequence: TGTGCCAGCAGCCAAGGACTGAATTACGAGCAGTACTTC. It yields the protein CASSQGLNYEQYF.

The V and J genes are TRBV6-5 and TRBJ1-2; TRBD1 matches at 7 bases. J gave up 3 bases and V 6 bases, and 4 bases lay outside the gene matches. The CDR3 runs 13 residues. CDR1 and CDR2 (germline): MNHEY, SVGAGI. The CDR3: CASRPTGDYGYTF. CDR3 sequence (DNA): TGTGCCAGCAGGCCCACAGGGGACTATGGCTACACCTTC.

This clone has just a few counts. V is TRBV14 and J is TRBJ1-2; 7 positions agree with TRBD1. The germline gives CDR1 SGHDN, CDR2 FVKESK. CDR3 length: 14 amino acids. V was pared by 0 bases and J by 4 bases, with 2 bases of the junction left unmatched. The CDR3 region is CASSQDAGGYGYTF. The DNA for the CDR3 is TGTGCCAGCAGCCAAGATGCAGGGGGCTATGGCTACACCTTC.

The DNA of the CDR3 is TGTGCCAGCTCGCGGGGGCGGACTGAAGCTTTCTTT. Protein: CASSRGRTEAFF. The chain links TRBV6-5 to TRBJ1-1, with D perhaps TRBD1 (6 bases). The V and J ends lost 8 bases and 5 bases respectively, with 12 bases between them. Germline V gives CDR1 MNHEY, CDR2 SVGAGI. This CDR3 spans 12 amino acids.

The genes are TRBV28 and TRBJ1-4; 9 nucleotides agree with TRBD1. V was pared by 5 bases and J by 7 bases, with 8 bases of the junction left unmatched. The CDR3 runs to 15 residues. Germline loops: CDR1 MDHEN, CDR2 SYDVKM. CDR3 region: CASSGNRGRGEKLFF. CDR3 nucleotide sequence: TGTGCCAGCAGTGGAAACAGGGGGCGGGGTGAAAAACTGTTTTTT.

The V gene is TRBV9, the J gene TRBJ2-7; TRBD2 is a possible D gene (5 bases). Per the germline V gene, CDR1 is SGDLS and CDR2 is YYNGEE. The CDR3 spans 15 residues. V shed 0 bases and J shed 0 bases, with 10 bases lying between them. The CDR3, as DNA: TGTGCCAGCAGCGTAGGAACGGGGAGCTCCTACGAGCAGTACTTC. Encoded protein: CASSVGTGSSYEQYF.

This clone came up a few times. V usage is TRBV6-5 and J usage is TRBJ1-5; TRBD1 might be the D (5 bases). V lost 6 bases to trimming and J lost 7 bases, with 19 bases between them. This CDR3 contains 15 residues. The V gene's germline CDR1 is MNHEY and CDR2 SVGAGI. CDR3 DNA sequence: TGTGCCAGCAGGGGGACTGGTACGGGGTGGCAGCCCCAGCATTTT. This codes for CASRGTGTGWQPQHF.

The rearrangement uses TRBV30 and TRBJ1-2; TRBD1 matches at 7 bases. Germline V lookup: CDR1 GTSNPN, CDR2 SVGIG (reference sequence). J gave up 6 bases and V 2 bases, and 6 bases lay outside the gene matches. The length of the CDR3 is 13 residues. The CDR3: CAWSYRGRNGYTF. The CDR3 nucleotides are TGTGCCTGGAGTTACAGGGGAAGGAATGGCTACACCTTC.

The J gene is TRBJ2-2, the V gene TRBV5-5; D possibly corresponds to TRBD1 (5 bases). The germline gives CDR1 SGHKS, CDR2 YYEKEE (reference sequence). V dropped 10 bases and J dropped 2 bases, with 15 bases sitting between them. The CDR3 totals 14 residues. The CDR3 loop reads CAGRRGLNTGELFF. CDR3 DNA: TGTGCCGGCCGAAGGGGTCTAAACACCGGGGAGCTGTTTTTT.

The gene calls are TRBV5-4 and TRBJ2-7, with D possibly TRBD2 on 6 matching bases. The germline V and J ends were trimmed by 0 bases and 4 bases, with 14 bases remaining between them. This CDR3 has 15 residues. Looked up from germline, CDR1 is SGHNT and CDR2 is YYREEE (reference sequence). The CDR3 sequence is CASSLVPSARYEQYF. The CDR3 nucleotides are TGTGCCAGCAGCTTGGTGCCTAGCGCCCGTTACGAGCAGTACTTC. The full variable domain, its missing parts supplied by reference TRBV5-4 and TRBJ2-7, is ETGVTQSPTHLIKTRGQQVTLRCSSQSGHNTVSWYQQALGQGPQFIFQYYREEENGRGNFPPRFSGLQFPNYSSELNVNALELDDSALYLCASSLVPSARYEQYFGPGTRLTVT.

The chain joins TRBV2 to TRBJ1-4, with a tentative D call TRBD1 (5 bases). The V and J ends lost 5 bases and 12 bases respectively, with 16 bases between them. The CDR3 loop spans 13 amino acids. The germline V gene has CDR1 SNHLY and CDR2 FYNNEI. CDR3 nucleotide sequence: TGTGCCAGCAGTCTTTACCGACAGAGTCAACTGTTTTTT. Translated: CASSLYRQSQLFF.

Notes on this clone: An end of the junction differs from the germline gene, which may be a read error. The chain is built from TRBV5-8 and TRBJ2-1; 8 bases are shared with TRBD1. The CDR3 covers 15 residues. The germline V gene encodes CDR1 SGHTS and CDR2 YDEGEE. Written as DNA, the CDR3 is TGTGCCAGCAGTTTGGGACAGGCCGGCTACAATGAGCAGTTCTTC. Its translation: CASSLGQAGYNEQFF.

The rearrangement uses TRBV28 and TRBJ2-7, with 8 bases lining up with TRBD2. CDR3 length: 16 residues. V dropped 3 bases and J dropped 2; count of bases not matched to a gene: 9. Germline V lookup: CDR1 MDHEN, CDR2 SYDVKM. The DNA for the CDR3 is TGTGCCAGCAGTTTTCGGGGGGGAGATAGTACCTACGAGCAGTACTTC. Translated: CASSFRGGDSTYEQYF.

This clone was observed a few times. This chain connects TRBV4-3 to TRBJ1-4, with 9 bases identical to TRBD1. This CDR3 contains 16 residues. The germline gives CDR1 LGHNA, CDR2 YSLEER. The V and J ends lost 0 bases and 5 bases, in that order; junction bases with no gene match: 4. The CDR3 DNA is TGCGCCAGCAGCCAAGATAGGGGGACAGGGAATGAAAAACTGTTTTTT. This encodes CASSQDRGTGNEKLFF.

Only one count was recorded for this clone. The J gene is TRBJ1-4, the V gene TRBV18, with TRBD1 matching over 7 bases. The CDR3 is 16 amino acids. Per germline, CDR1 KGHSH and CDR2 LQKENI. With V trimmed by 1 base and J by 6 bases, 8 bases remained unmatched. The CDR3 DNA follows: TGTGCCAGCTCACCACTTAGGGGGCAGCGAGATGAAAAACTGTTTTTT. Residues: CASSPLRGQRDEKLFF.

The genes are TRBV15 and TRBJ1-2, with 9 bases identical to TRBD1. The CDR3 length is 14 residues. V trimming: 3 bases; J trimming: 9 bases; junction bases outside the gene matches: 8. Per germline, CDR1 LNHNV and CDR2 YYDKDF (reference sequence). CDR3: CATSRAGTGQRYTF. The CDR3, as DNA: TGTGCCACCAGCAGGGCCGGGACAGGGCAACGCTACACCTTC.

This clone has more than one count but fewer than ten. The chain carries TRBV5-4 and TRBJ2-2, with 7 bases identical to TRBD2. The V gene end was trimmed by 4 bases and the J gene end by 5 bases; junction bases not matched to a gene: 8. Germline assignment: CDR1 SGHNT and CDR2 YYREEE (reference sequence). CDR3 length equals 15 residues. The chain's CDR3 is CASSLPREGTGELFF. DNA for the CDR3: TGTGCCAGCAGCCTCCCCAGGGAGGGGACCGGGGAGCTGTTTTTT.

V gene TRBV6-5 combines with J gene TRBJ1-2; TRBD1 is a possible D gene (5 bases). Germline V lookup: CDR1 MNHEY, CDR2 SVGAGI. There are 14 residues in the CDR3. V was trimmed by 6 bases and J by 6 bases, leaving 17 bases between them. CDR3 in amino acids: CASRGAHELNGYTF. DNA of the CDR3: TGTGCCAGCAGAGGGGCCCACGAACTCAATGGCTACACCTTC.

The chain has TRBV27 and TRBJ2-7; 8 positions match TRBD1. Trimming at V came to 4 bases and at J to 4 bases, leaving 3 bases not matched to a gene. The CDR3 runs to 13 residues. Germline-derived CDR1 and CDR2 are MNHEY and SMNVEV (reference sequence). The CDR3 DNA sequence: TGTGCCAGCAGTTGGCAGGGGGCTTACGAGCAGTACTTC. This encodes CASSWQGAYEQYF.

This clone was found once. The gene calls are TRBV6-5 and TRBJ1-2, with TRBD1 matching 8 bases. This CDR3 region has 15 residues. Trimming cost V 5 bases and J 3 bases; bases outside gene matches: 8. Germline CDR1 and CDR2: MNHEY and SVGAGI. The CDR3 here is CASSLTGQGDYGYTF. DNA for the CDR3: TGTGCCAGCAGTCTGACAGGACAGGGTGACTATGGCTACACCTTC.